This TCR beta chain originates from a study of T cells after yellow fever vaccination. TCRdb re-called the 5' RACE reads with MiXCR, one entry per CDR3 protein. Of hundreds of thousands of distinct CDR3 sequences listed, about a fifth are singletons. V was clipped by 2 bases and J by 7 bases, with 17 bases between them. Per germline, CDR1 MNHEY and CDR2 SVGEGT. This CDR3 has 15 residues. The gene calls are TRBV6-2 or TRBV6-3 and TRBJ1-1; TRBD1 is a possible D gene (5 bases). This sequence was found in a man aged 18 to 29 who received the YFV17D yellow fever vaccine. Sequencing used PBMCs, obtained roughly 20 days after the first yellow fever vaccination. DNA for the CDR3: TGTGCCAGCAGTTACGGAATTGGGTTAGACAGTGAAGCTTTCTTT. This sequence encodes CASSYGIGLDSEAFF.